This TCR beta chain was recorded in a study of identical twins. Broader study findings: Without tracking the same donors, conclusions rested on cross-sectional statistical analysis.

Germline lookup yields CDR1 MNHNS and CDR2 SASEGT. Losses at the gene ends were 6 bases for V and 3 bases for J; bases not matched to a gene: 13. This CDR3 has 17 residues. As regards this clonotype: Its target is not known.

TCRdb ran MiXCR on the 5' RACE reads and lists one entry per CDR3 protein. This repertoire shows approximately 490,000 distinct CDR3 sequences, under 25% found once; its top ten account for around 0.47%. The same sample was also studied in work on yellow fever vaccine responses in identical twins.

V usage is TRBV6-1 and J usage is TRBJ2-2; 7 nucleotides line up with TRBD2. This sequence was found in a woman younger than 30 in good health. The material sequenced was CD4+ T cells sorted from blood. CDR3 DNA sequence: TGTGCCAGCAGGCTAGGGAGGGACCCTCTGGACACCGGGGAGCTGTTTTTT. Its protein product is CASRLGRDPLDTGELFF.